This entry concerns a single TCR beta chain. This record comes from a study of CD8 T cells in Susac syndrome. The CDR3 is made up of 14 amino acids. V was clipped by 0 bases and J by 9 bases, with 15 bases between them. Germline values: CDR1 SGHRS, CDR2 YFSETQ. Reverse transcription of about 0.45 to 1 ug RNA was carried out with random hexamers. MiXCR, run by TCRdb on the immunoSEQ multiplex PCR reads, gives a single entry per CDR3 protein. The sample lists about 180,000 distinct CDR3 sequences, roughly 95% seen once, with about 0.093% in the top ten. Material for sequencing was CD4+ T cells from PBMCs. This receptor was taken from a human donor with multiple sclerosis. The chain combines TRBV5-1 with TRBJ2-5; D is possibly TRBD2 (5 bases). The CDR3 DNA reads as TGCGCCAGCAGCTTGGAACTAGGACTGAGGGCCCAGTACTTC. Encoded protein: CASSLELGLRAQYF.